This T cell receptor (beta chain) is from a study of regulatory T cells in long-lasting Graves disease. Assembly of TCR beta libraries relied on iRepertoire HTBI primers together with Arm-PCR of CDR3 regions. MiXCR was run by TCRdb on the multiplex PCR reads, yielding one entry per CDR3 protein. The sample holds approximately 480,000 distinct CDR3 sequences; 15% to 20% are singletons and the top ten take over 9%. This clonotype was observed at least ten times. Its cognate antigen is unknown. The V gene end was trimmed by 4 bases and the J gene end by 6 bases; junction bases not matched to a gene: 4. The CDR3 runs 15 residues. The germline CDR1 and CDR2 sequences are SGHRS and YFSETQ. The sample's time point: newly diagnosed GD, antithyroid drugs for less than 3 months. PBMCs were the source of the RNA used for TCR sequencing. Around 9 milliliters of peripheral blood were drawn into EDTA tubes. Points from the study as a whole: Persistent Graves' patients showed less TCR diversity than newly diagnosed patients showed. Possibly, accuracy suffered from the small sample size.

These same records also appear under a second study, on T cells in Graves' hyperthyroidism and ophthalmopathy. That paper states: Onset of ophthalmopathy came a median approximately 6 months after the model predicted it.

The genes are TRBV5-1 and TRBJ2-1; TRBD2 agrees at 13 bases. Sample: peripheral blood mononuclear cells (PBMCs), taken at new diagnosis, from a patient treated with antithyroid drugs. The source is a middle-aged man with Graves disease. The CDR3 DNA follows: TGCGCCAGCAGCCCGGGACTAGCGGGGCGCAATGAGCAGTTCTTC. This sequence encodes CASSPGLAGRNEQFF.